This record concerns one TCR beta chain sequence. In the original analysis: Reference gene primer amplification in the assay estimated nucleated cell counts. TCRdb's table, derived via immunoSEQ multiplex PCR, lists solely in-frame clones and lacks some. V, J and clone size are taken as reported in that table, and D and trimming were inferred from the DNA itself. The data contain about 300,000 clones, around 90% of them singletons. This record comes from a study of blood T cell repertoires in COVID-19. Study-wide background: Samples representing acute and convalescent COVID-19 were sourced from the United States, Italy and Spain. T cells, B-cell-depleted T cells, or PBMCs provided the cDNA or gDNA that served as material.

Germline CDR1 is MNHEY and CDR2 is SMNVEV (reference sequence). This CDR3 region has 13 residues. Trimming shortened V by 2 bases and J by 2 bases, and 7 bases separated the two germline ends. The clonotype originates from a man younger than 30 with active or convalescent COVID-19. The sequenced material came from peripheral blood. The rearrangement links TRBV27 to TRBJ2-7; D gene ambiguous. CDR3 nucleotides: TGTGCCAGCAGTTTAGCAGTTCCCTACGAGCAGTACTTC. Translation gives CASSLAVPYEQYF.